This T cell receptor (beta chain) was sequenced during a study of human T cells and chemical hapten exposure (dated by TCRdb to the early 2020s). Concerning the study at large: For sensitization, 2% DPC in acetone was applied to a 2 cm by 2 cm area of upper inner arm skin. For TCR sequencing, blood came from some 31 alopecia patients at anywhere from one to four time points (pre-sensitization, 2, 6 and 24 weeks). The mostly female patient cohort included alopecia areata with under or over 50% scalp involvement, alopecia totalis and alopecia universalis. Patch testing on the upper back used Finn chambers containing 0.01% DPC, with scoring done after 6 days according to International Contact Dermatitis Research Group standards. Peripheral blood TCR repertoire changes were tracked in vivo in alopecia patients during primary and secondary sensitization to the hapten diphenylcyclopropenone (DPC). Libraries were pooled for sequencing, and per-sample TCR yields varied mainly because of small differences in library volumes within the pool. Patient blood was sampled pre-sensitization (week 0) and at 2, 6 and about 24 weeks after DPC sensitization. Patients additionally received weekly therapeutic DPC doses to the scalp throughout the roughly 26-week study period.

According to the study, the label for this sample's time point signals: pre-sensitization, week 0. According to the study, the label for this sample's treatment or condition signals: therapeutic diphenylcyclopropenone sensitization with weekly scalp DPC. At every patch-test visit, the blood draw took place before the patch test was put on. Patients were considered eligible if aged 18 to 70, diagnosed with alopecia and deemed suitable for DPC therapy, and patients were excluded if pregnant. Total RNA was extracted from unfractionated whole blood collected in Tempus Blood RNA tubes. Points the paper makes about the study in general: A positive correlation was found between the number of PT1 expanded TCRs and patch test score, with significance reached at thresholds 8, 16 and 32 but not 4. Compared with pre-sensitization or healthy control sets, expanded TCRs formed significantly more large CDR3 similarity clusters, which is consistent with antigen-driven responses. Because all patients had alopecia, a presumed autoimmune disease, the immune response of the patients might differ from that of healthy individuals. After repeated subsampling, changes were observed in the strength of the expansion versus patch-test correlation and in the threshold at which the correlation became significant. No change with DPC sensitization was found in the number of TCRs above 1 in 1000 frequency, and no evidence of global repertoire structure alterations was found.

Concerning this clonotype itself: It lacks a known antigen. Base qualities are not recorded, but no much larger clone differs from it by a single base.

The library was produced with RACE. Sequenced using a NextSeq 500. During library preparation, unique molecular identifiers were attached to individual cDNA molecules so that TCRs could be counted quantitatively and reproducibly. From each blood RNA sample, both TCR alpha and TCR beta chains were sequenced. In the authors' own workflow: A median of roughly 98,000 TCRs per sample was observed, with a range of about 20,000 to 750,000. The Decombinator software suite was used to annotate the V, J and CDR3 of the TCR reads. For the PS versus PT1 abundance plots, all samples were subsampled to the same number of TCRs (28,000). TCRs were defined as expanded if absent before sensitization and observed at least eight times at the 2-week time point. TCRdb reprocessed the public reads (quality trimming at Q25 with fastp, clone calling with MiXCR) and kept in-frame beta chains. Every distinct CDR3 protein forms one entry, paired with its most common genes and DNA. The V and J calls shown here were made by TCRdb, not taken from the authors' results. This sample holds roughly 250,000 distinct CDR3 sequences; 8.6% were observed only once. The top ten hold approximately 2.2% of the sample.

This receptor was identified in a middle-aged woman with alopecia areata. Some clones in this sample may be carry-over from other donors' samples. The sequencing used whole blood, collected in connection with sensitization to the hapten diphenylcyclopropenone (DPC).

For the CDR3, the sequence is CASSRSRYNEQFF. The DNA is as follows: TGCGCCAGCAGCCGATCACGCTACAATGAGCAGTTCTTC. The sequence links TRBV4-3 to TRBJ2-1; too little of a D gene remains to name it. The CDR3 runs 13 amino acids, cysteine and phenylalanine included. The entry retains the CDR3 DNA only, 39 bases that are in frame from base 1. The V end loses 4 bases and the J end loses 3 bases, and a stretch of 7 bases separates them. Based on the germline V gene, the CDR1 and CDR2 sequences are LGHNA and YSLEER.